Following are 20 T cell receptor beta chains from one sample sequenced in a study of spatial heterogeneity in lung cancer. Study-wide findings and caveats: The study found that expanded intratumoral alpha and beta TCR counts tracked tumor mutation counts.

TCRdb independently ran MiXCR on the 5' RACE reads; one entry per CDR3 protein. The sample has roughly 3,500 distinct CDR3 sequences, 6.5% to 9.5% seen once; the top ten hold approximately 11%. Their cognate antigens are unknown. Described time point: sample taken at primary tumor resection. The source material was lung tumor tissue, sampled at surgery. Source of these receptors: a male donor with early-stage non-small cell lung cancer.

This clonotype showed up just a few times. The chain couples TRBV20-1 to TRBJ2-2, with D perhaps matching TRBD2 (6 bases). The CDR3 sequence is 14 residues long. Deletions cut 6 bases from V and 4 bases from J, with 15 bases between. Germline V lookup: CDR1 DFQATT, CDR2 SNEGSKA (reference sequence). The CDR3 loop reads CSAQTSRVTGELFF. As DNA, the CDR3 is TGCAGTGCCCAGACTAGTCGGGTCACCGGGGAGCTGTTTTTT.

There are many counts of this clonotype. The V gene is TRBV19, the J gene TRBJ2-3, with 7 bases matching TRBD1. The V and J ends lost 5 bases and 0 bases, in that order; junction bases with no gene match: 11. Germline V lookup: CDR1 LNHDA, CDR2 SQIVND (reference sequence). CDR3 length equals 17 residues. The CDR3 DNA reads TGTGCCAGTAGTCATAGGGGGCCGACATGGAGCACAGATACGCAGTATTTT. As protein: CASSHRGPTWSTDTQYF.

By its share, this clonotype is medium-sized (0.01 to 0.1%). The chain combines TRBV29-1 with TRBJ1-1; no reliable D call. V dropped 7 bases and J dropped 3 bases, with 15 bases sitting between them. Germline V gives CDR1 SQVTM, CDR2 ANQGSEA. This CDR3 is built from 13 residues. CDR3 sequence: CSGNQLTDTEAFF. The CDR3 bases are TGCAGCGGCAACCAGTTAACCGACACTGAAGCTTTCTTT.

This clonotype is categorized as medium-sized. The chain carries TRBV6-6 and TRBJ1-4, with 9 bases matching TRBD1. The V gene's germline CDR1 is MNHNY and CDR2 SVGAGI (reference sequence). With V trimmed by 8 bases and J by 8 bases, 6 bases remained unmatched. This CDR3 has 13 amino acids. CDR3 loop: CASAGTGWEKLFF. The DNA of the CDR3 is TGTGCCAGCGCCGGGACAGGGTGGGAAAAACTGTTTTTT.

The V and J genes are TRBV18 and TRBJ2-5; D is uncertain. The germline V gene has CDR1 KGHSH and CDR2 LQKENI. V lost 0 bases and J lost 6, with 8 bases in between. This CDR3 spans 13 amino acids. The CDR3 is CASSPPVEKTQYF. The CDR3 coding sequence is TGTGCCAGCTCACCACCGGTAGAAAAGACCCAGTACTTC.

Within the sample, this clonotype is medium-sized (0.01 to 0.1%). This rearrangement joins TRBV5-1 to TRBJ1-1; D is perhaps TRBD1 (5 bases). The V gene lost 4 bases and the J gene lost 1 base, with 11 bases spanning the gap. CDR1 and CDR2 (germline): SGHRS, YFSETQ. The CDR3 runs to 14 residues. CDR3 protein: CASSRGDRNTEAFF. In nucleotides, the CDR3 is TGCGCCAGCAGCCGCGGAGACAGGAACACTGAAGCTTTCTTT.

This clonotype is medium-sized (0.01 to 0.1%) within its sample. This rearrangement joins TRBV7-9 to TRBJ2-2; 7 bases are a match to TRBD1. Per the germline V gene, CDR1 is SEHNR and CDR2 is FQNEAQ (reference sequence). Germline trimming cut 4 bases from V and 5 bases from J; bases unmatched to any gene: 7. The CDR3 extends over 15 amino acids. CDR3 amino acids: CASSSRQGKTGELFF. The CDR3 bases are TGTGCCAGCAGCTCCCGACAGGGAAAGACCGGGGAGCTGTTTTTT.

J is TRBJ2-7 and V is TRBV2; 8 positions match TRBD2. The V segment lost 2 bases and the J segment 6 bases; nucleotides outside the gene matches: 9. Germline V CDR1 and CDR2: SNHLY, FYNNEI. This CDR3 has 15 amino acids. Written as DNA, the CDR3 is TGTGCCAGCAGTGAAAGAACTAGCGGACTAGCCGAGCAGTACTTC. Translated, it gives CASSERTSGLAEQYF.

The V gene is TRBV2, the J gene TRBJ1-2; 9 bases match TRBD1. V gave up 8 bases and J gave up 4 bases; unmatched junction bases: 8. CDR1 SNHLY and CDR2 FYNNEI come from the germline V gene. The CDR3 has 14 amino acids. The CDR3 reads CASVQGAFPYGYTF. The CDR3 nucleotides read TGTGCCAGCGTACAGGGGGCATTCCCCTATGGCTACACCTTC.

V gene TRBV28 combines with J gene TRBJ1-1; tentatively, D is TRBD1 (5 bases). This CDR3 spans 12 amino acids. Trimming removed 4 bases at V and 5 bases at J, with 8 bases between. Germline CDR1 is MDHEN and CDR2 is SYDVKM. Written as DNA, the CDR3 is TGTGCCAGCAGTTGGGGGGGGACTGAAGCTTTCTTT. It yields the protein CASSWGGTEAFF.

This clonotype is medium-sized (0.01 to 0.1%) in the sample. This chain links TRBV28 with TRBJ1-1; no reliable D call. The CDR3 runs to 13 residues. The germline V gene has CDR1 MDHEN and CDR2 SYDVKM. V was pared by 2 bases and J by 8 bases, with 12 bases between. In DNA form, the CDR3 reads TGTGCCAGCAGTTTAAGTAACCCTACCGAAGCTTTCTTT. It translates to CASSLSNPTEAFF. The complete variable domain, with remaining parts taken from reference TRBV28 and TRBJ1-1, reads DVKVTQSSRYLVKRTGEKVFLECVQDMDHENMFWYRQDPGLGLRLIYFSYDVKMKEKGDIPEGYSVSREKKERFSLILESASTNQTSMYLCASSLSNPTEAFFGQGTRLTVV.

In this sample, this clonotype is medium-sized (0.01 to 0.1%). This chain joins TRBV6-2 or TRBV6-3 and TRBJ2-1; the match to TRBD2 covers 7 bases. The CDR3 sequence is 14 residues long. The V and J ends lost 8 bases and 8 bases, in that order; junction bases with no gene match: 12. Looked up from germline, CDR1 is MNHEY and CDR2 is SVGEGT. CDR3: CASCVAGGRDEQFF. CDR3 DNA sequence: TGTGCCAGCTGTGTAGCGGGTGGAAGGGATGAGCAGTTCTTC.

This clonotype qualifies as medium-sized. The chain joins TRBV24-1 to TRBJ2-2; a weak D match, TRBD2 (5 bases). Germline V gives CDR1 KGHDR, CDR2 SFDVKD. The CDR3 loop spans 15 amino acids. V was shortened by 4 bases and J by 7 bases, with 15 bases between the two germline ends. The CDR3 DNA follows: TGTGCCACCAGTGACATCTCGGACTTAAACGGGGAGCTGTTTTTT. Its protein product is CATSDISDLNGELFF.

The chain couples TRBV7-9 to TRBJ2-2, with 7 bases that match TRBD1. The germline gives CDR1 SEHNR, CDR2 FQNEAQ (reference sequence). The CDR3 is 14 residues long. V was clipped by 6 bases and J by 1 base; unmatched bases: 2. The DNA of the CDR3 is TGTGCCAGCAGGAGACAGGGGAACACCGGGGAGCTGTTTTTT. Translation gives CASRRQGNTGELFF.

The sample holds a few counts of this clonotype. The chain employs TRBV3-1 and TRBJ2-3; D call uncertain. Trimming removed 0 bases from V and 1 base from J, with 5 bases in between. Germline V gene data show CDR1 as LGHDT and CDR2 as YNNKEL (reference sequence). The CDR3 has 14 amino acids. CDR3 amino acids: CASSQEPRTDTQYF. In DNA form, the CDR3 reads TGTGCCAGCAGCCAAGAACCCCGCACAGATACGCAGTATTTT.

This clonotype is medium-sized (0.01 to 0.1%) within its sample. V and J are TRBV7-2 and TRBJ2-4; D is uncertain. From germline, CDR1 is SGHTA and CDR2 FQGNSA. V lost 4 bases and J lost 1, with 14 bases in between. CDR3 length equals 16 residues. The CDR3 DNA follows: TGTGCCAGCAGCTCCTTAACGGTTTCGGCCAAAAACATTCAGTACTTC. Its translation: CASSSLTVSAKNIQYF.

This clonotype is medium-sized by share. The J gene is TRBJ2-5, the V gene TRBV7-2, with D perhaps TRBD1 or TRBD2 (5 bases each). This CDR3 comprises 15 residues. V gave up 4 bases and J gave up 5 bases, with 17 bases separating them. Per the germline V gene, CDR1 is SGHTA and CDR2 is FQGNSA. The CDR3 DNA sequence: TGTGCCAGCAGCTGGCAGATGGCTGAGGGGGAGACCCAGTACTTC. It yields the protein CASSWQMAEGETQYF.

In its sample, this clonotype is medium-sized (0.01 to 0.1%). This sequence joins TRBV29-1 and TRBJ1-2; D is ambiguous. The CDR3 loop spans 12 amino acids. The V end lost 3 bases, the J end lost 8 bases, and 13 bases lay between the germline ends. Germline V CDR1 and CDR2: SQVTM, ANQGSEA. CDR3 sequence: CSVDFPSHGYTF. In DNA form, the CDR3 reads TGCAGCGTTGATTTCCCCTCTCACGGCTACACCTTC.

The chain's CDR3 is CGSLWTAYNEQFF. As DNA, the CDR3 is TGCGGGTCCCTTTGGACCGCCTACAATGAGCAGTTCTTC. This rearrangement joins TRBV20-1 to TRBJ2-1; unclear D gene. From germline, CDR1 is DFQATT and CDR2 SNEGSKA (reference sequence). The CDR3 has 13 residues.

Judged by abundance, this clonotype is medium-sized. V usage is TRBV19 and J usage is TRBJ1-2, with 7 bases matching TRBD1. V lost 4 bases, J lost 8 bases, and 7 bases stayed unmatched. Germline CDR1 LNHDA, CDR2 SQIVND (reference sequence). The CDR3 consists of 13 residues. For the CDR3, the DNA is TGTGCCAGTAGTACCACGGACAGGAGCGGCTACACCTTC. Its protein is CASSTTDRSGYTF.